The clone carrying this T cell receptor (beta chain) was seen repeatedly, ten times or more. TCRdb reprocessed the RT-PCR reads via MiXCR and lists one record per CDR3 protein. The sample includes about 87,000 distinct CDR3 sequences, approximately 5% of them seen just once. The germline V gene encodes CDR1 MNHGY and CDR2 SVAAGI. There are 15 residues in the CDR3. V dropped 7 bases and J dropped 10; count of bases not matched to a gene: 16. The record originates from a study of patients and donors after allogeneic stem cell transplantation. What was sequenced was blood, either unsorted or a sorted T cell fraction (not recorded which). This clonotype was obtained from a human donor who was either an allogeneic HSCT recipient or a stem cell or donor lymphocyte infusion donor (not recorded which). It is not recorded whose cells these are; they may come from a transplant donor. This sequence joins TRBV6-9 and TRBJ2-1; TRBD2 matches at 7 bases. The CDR3 nucleotides are TGTGCCAGCAAGCCCCCTGGGGACTATGGAAGCGAGCAGTTCTTC. This sequence encodes CASKPPGDYGSEQFF.